Listed below are T cell receptor beta chains from one sample, sequenced in a study of blood T cell repertoires in COVID-19. TCRdb's copy holds only in-frame clones and misses some; the assay was immunoSEQ multiplex PCR. The table includes just under 30,000 clones, about 80% detected once. Sequencing input: peripheral blood. Receptors were obtained from a woman in her seventies with acute or convalescent COVID-19. Each CDR3 is given with its conserved first and last residue. Fields, in order: clone size, D gene, J gene, V gene, CDR3 DNA, CDR3 protein. The D gene is left open where the match is weak. Clone size is not always given. Where it is, it says once, few, many or a class for expanded clones.

clone size: .
D gene: TRBD2
J gene: TRBJ2-2
V gene: TRBV19
CDR3 DNA: TGTGCCAGTAGTACGGGACTAGCGGGTACCGGGGAGCTGTTTTTT
CDR3 protein: CASSTGLAGTGELFF

clone size: .
D gene: TRBD2
J gene: TRBJ2-7
V gene: TRBV6-5
CDR3 DNA: TGTGCCAGCAGCCCCGGGACTAGCGGCCTCGAGCAGTACTTC
CDR3 protein: CASSPGTSGLEQYF

clone size: .
D gene: TRBD1
J gene: TRBJ1-2
V gene: TRBV12-3/TRBV12-4
CDR3 DNA: TGTGCCAGCAGTTCCGACAGGGATTATGGCTACACCTTC
CDR3 protein: CASSSDRDYGYTF

clone size: once
D gene: TRBD2
J gene: TRBJ2-1
V gene: TRBV6-1
CDR3 DNA: TGTGCCAGCAGTGAGTTCGGTAGCGGGAGCCAACCCTACAATGAGCAGTTCTTC
CDR3 protein: CASSEFGSGSQPYNEQFF

clone size: .
D gene: TRBD1
J gene: TRBJ1-5
V gene: TRBV6-2/TRBV6-3
CDR3 DNA: TGTGCCAGCAGTCTAACAGGGGGGACTGCCCAGCATTTT
CDR3 protein: CASSLTGGTAQHF

clone size: .
D gene: .
J gene: TRBJ1-6
V gene: TRBV6-2/TRBV6-3
CDR3 DNA: TGTGCCAGCAGTTACCTCGACAGAGAAAATTCACCCCTCCACTTT
CDR3 protein: CASSYLDRENSPLHF

clone size: .
D gene: TRBD1
J gene: TRBJ2-7
V gene: TRBV5-1
CDR3 DNA: TGCGCCAGCAGATTAGGGACAGCCGGGTCCTACGAGCAGTACTTC
CDR3 protein: CASRLGTAGSYEQYF

clone size: .
D gene: .
J gene: TRBJ1-5
V gene: TRBV6-6
CDR3 DNA: TGTGCCAGCCGCAGGGGAGAAGGTCAGCCCCAGCATTTT
CDR3 protein: CASRRGEGQPQHF

clone size: few
D gene: .
J gene: TRBJ1-5
V gene: TRBV19
CDR3 DNA: TGTGCCAGTACAGGGATCCCGGGGGATAGCAATCAGCCCCAGCATTTT
CDR3 protein: CASTGIPGDSNQPQHF

clone size: .
D gene: TRBD1
J gene: TRBJ1-5
V gene: TRBV3-1/TRBV3-2
CDR3 DNA: TGTGCCAGCAGCCAGGCAGGGGGGAGGACCCAGCATTTT
CDR3 protein: CASSQAGGRTQHF

clone size: .
D gene: TRBD1
J gene: TRBJ2-3
V gene: TRBV4-1
CDR3 DNA: TGCGCCAGCAGCCCCAGTGGGTGGGACAGGGGAGATACGCAGTATTTT
CDR3 protein: CASSPSGWDRGDTQYF

clone size: .
D gene: TRBD1
J gene: TRBJ1-6
V gene: TRBV7-9
CDR3 DNA: TGTGCCAGCAGCCCCGTGACAGGGGGACCCTCACCCCTCCACTTT
CDR3 protein: CASSPVTGGPSPLHF

clone size: .
D gene: TRBD1
J gene: TRBJ2-5
V gene: TRBV28
CDR3 DNA: TGTGCCAGCAGTTTCCTGGACAGGATAAACCAAGAGACCCAGTACTTC
CDR3 protein: CASSFLDRINQETQYF

clone size: once
D gene: .
J gene: TRBJ2-7
V gene: TRBV29-1
CDR3 DNA: TGCAGCGTTGTAGGGCAGGGTGAAGGCTACGAGCAGTACTTC
CDR3 protein: CSVVGQGEGYEQYF